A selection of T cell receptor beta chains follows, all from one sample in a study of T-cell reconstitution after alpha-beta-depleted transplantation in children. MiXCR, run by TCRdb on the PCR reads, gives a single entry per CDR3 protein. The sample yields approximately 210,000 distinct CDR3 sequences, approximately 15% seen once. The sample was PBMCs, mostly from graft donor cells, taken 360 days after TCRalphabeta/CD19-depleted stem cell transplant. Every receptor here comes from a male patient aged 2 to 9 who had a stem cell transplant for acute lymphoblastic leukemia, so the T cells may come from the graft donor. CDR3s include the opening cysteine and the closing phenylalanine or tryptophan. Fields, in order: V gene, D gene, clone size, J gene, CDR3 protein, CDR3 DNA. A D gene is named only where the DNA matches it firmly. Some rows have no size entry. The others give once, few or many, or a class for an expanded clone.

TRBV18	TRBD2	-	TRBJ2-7	CASSPGDGRPSYEQYF	TGTGCCAGCTCACCGGGCGACGGGAGGCCGTCCTACGAGCAGTACTTC
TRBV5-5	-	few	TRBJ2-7	CASSFYQEFPYEQYF	TGTGCCAGCAGCTTTTACCAGGAATTCCCCTACGAGCAGTACTTC
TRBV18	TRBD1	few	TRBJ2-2	CASSPRTGQNTGELFF	TGTGCCAGCTCACCACGGACAGGACAGAACACCGGGGAGCTGTTTTTT
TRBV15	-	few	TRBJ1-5	CATSRANQPQHF	TGTGCCACCAGCAGAGCGAATCAGCCCCAGCATTTT
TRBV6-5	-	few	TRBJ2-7	CASSYSRQGAYEQYF	TGTGCCAGCAGTTACTCGAGGCAGGGTGCCTACGAGCAGTACTTC
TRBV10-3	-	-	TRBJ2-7	CAISSNEHPSSFSYEQYF	TGTGCCATCAGTTCCAACGAGCATCCCAGCAGCTTCTCCTACGAGCAGTACTTC
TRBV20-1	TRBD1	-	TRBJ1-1	CSAPPGTGLLGTEAFF	TGCAGTGCTCCCCCCGGGACAGGCCTACTGGGGACTGAAGCTTTCTTT
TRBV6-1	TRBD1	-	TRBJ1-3	CASVGLNSGQGPYYSGNTIYF	TGTGCCAGCGTGGGCCTAAACTCGGGACAGGGGCCTTACTACTCTGGAAACACCATATATTTT
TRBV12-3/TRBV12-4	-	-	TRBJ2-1	CASSFSRNEQFF	TGTGCCAGCAGTTTTAGCCGGAATGAGCAGTTCTTC
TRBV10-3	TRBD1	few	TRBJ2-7	CAISESTGTAVGEQYF	TGTGCCATCAGTGAAAGCACAGGGACAGCGGTGGGAGAGCAGTACTTC
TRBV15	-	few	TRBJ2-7	CATSALSYEQYF	TGTGCCACCAGCGCTCTCTCCTACGAGCAGTACTTC
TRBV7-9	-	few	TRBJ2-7	CASSLNLRGKYEQYF	TGTGCCAGCAGCTTAAACCTAAGGGGAAAATACGAGCAGTACTTC
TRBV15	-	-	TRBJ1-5	CATSRIDRNQPQHF	TGTGCCACCAGCAGGATAGACAGAAATCAGCCCCAGCATTTT
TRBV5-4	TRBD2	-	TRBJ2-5	CASSQRESQETQYF	TGTGCCAGCAGTCAGCGGGAGTCCCAAGAGACCCAGTACTTC
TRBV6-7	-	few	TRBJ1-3	CASSFDLF	TGTGCCAGCAGTTTCGACCTTTTT
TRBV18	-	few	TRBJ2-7	CASSPLGNVNAEQYF	TGTGCCAGCTCACCACTCGGGAACGTCAACGCCGAGCAGTACTTC
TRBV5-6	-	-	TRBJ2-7	CASSLGGTQTYEQYF	TGTGCCAGCAGCTTGGGGGGGACCCAAACCTACGAGCAGTACTTC
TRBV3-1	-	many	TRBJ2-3	CAFSRSSLDTQYF	TGTGCCTTCTCAAGGAGTTCCCTAGATACGCAGTATTTT
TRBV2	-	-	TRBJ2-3	CASSRMLDTQYF	TGTGCCAGCAGCCGCATGTTGGATACGCAGTATTTT
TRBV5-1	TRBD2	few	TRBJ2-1	CASSLGLAGGNYNEQFF	TGCGCCAGCAGCTTGGGACTAGCGGGAGGGAATTACAATGAGCAGTTCTTC
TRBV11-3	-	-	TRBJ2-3	CASNRESDTQYF	TGTGCCAGCAACCGGGAATCAGATACGCAGTATTTT
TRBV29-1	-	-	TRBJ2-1	CSVDVGGSYNEQFF	TGCAGCGTTGACGTTGGGGGCTCCTACAATGAGCAGTTCTTC
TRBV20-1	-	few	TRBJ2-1	CSARVPSRGYNEQFF	TGCAGTGCTAGAGTCCCTAGTAGGGGCTACAATGAGCAGTTCTTC
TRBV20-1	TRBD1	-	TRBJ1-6	CSATSTGSNSPLHF	TGCAGTGCTACCTCGACAGGGAGCAATTCACCCCTCCACTTT
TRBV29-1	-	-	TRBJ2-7	CSVTSGPNPYEQYF	TGCAGCGTTACAAGCGGGCCAAACCCCTACGAGCAGTACTTC